This note documents a single T cell receptor (beta chain) sequence. The sample originates from a study of control samples from healthy donors and cancer patients. Repertoires were generated with immunoSEQ multiplex PCR, while TCRdb's copy carries only in-frame clones and drops some. Of about 120,000 clones in the sample, around 90% were seen once. The germline CDR1 and CDR2 sequences are MDHEN and SYDVKM. This CDR3 region has 15 residues. Deletions cut 3 bases from V and 5 bases from J, with 16 bases between. The sequenced material came from blood. The V and J genes are TRBV28 and TRBJ1-2; possibly TRBD1 for D (5 bases). The receptor comes from a man aged 45-65 years in good health. The CDR3 DNA sequence: TGTGCCAGCAGTTTTCCGGATAGGGGTGGGTATGGCTACACCTTC. Translating it yields CASSFPDRGGYGYTF.